What follows are 16 T cell receptor beta chains derived from one specimen sequenced in a study of response to subunit inactivated influenza vaccine. TCRdb used MiXCR to reprocess the RT-PCR reads, holding one entry per CDR3 protein. The sample lists hundreds of thousands of distinct CDR3 sequences, approximately 17% occurring once. Specimen: PBMCs from blood, collected more than 4 days after vaccination. These receptors were taken from a man in his fifties who received an inactivated influenza vaccine.

The chain has TRBV20-1 and TRBJ2-4; 10 bases match TRBD1. The CDR3 contains 14 residues. J gave up 8 bases and V 3 bases, and 7 bases lay outside the gene matches. The germline V gene has CDR1 DFQATT and CDR2 SNEGSKA (reference sequence). The CDR3 DNA is TGCAGTGCTAGTGGCGGGACAGGGGCGGACATTCAGTACTTC. It encodes CSASGGTGADIQYF.

This CDR3 is CASSPDLPNPGELFF. The CDR3 DNA is TGCGCCAGCAGCCCCGACCTGCCTAACCCCGGGGAGCTGTTTTTT. This rearrangement joins TRBV5-1 to TRBJ2-2; D call uncertain. V lost 4 bases and J lost 6, with 16 bases in between. This CDR3 spans 15 amino acids. Germline CDR1 and CDR2: SGHRS and YFSETQ. Combining the CDR3 with reference TRBV5-1 and TRBJ2-2 gives the whole variable domain KAGVTQTPRYLIKTRGQQVTLSCSPISGHRSVSWYQQTPGQGLQFLFEYFSETQRNKGNFPGRFSGRQFSNSRSEMNVSTLELGDSALYLCASSPDLPNPGELFFGEGSRLTVL.

This clonotype has only a few counts. The J gene is TRBJ2-2, the V gene TRBV7-9; D possibly corresponds to TRBD1 (6 bases). CDR1 is SEHNR and CDR2 is FQNEAQ in the germline V gene (reference sequence). V was clipped by 8 bases and J by 4 bases, with 17 bases between them. This CDR3 contains 15 residues. The CDR3 protein is CASSTGQYFTGELFF. In nucleotides, the CDR3 is TGTGCCAGCTCAACCGGACAGTACTTCACCGGGGAGCTGTTTTTT.

This clonotype came up a few times. This chain joins TRBV29-1 and TRBJ2-2, with D possibly matching TRBD2 (5 bases). This CDR3 has 15 amino acids. Per germline, CDR1 SQVTM and CDR2 ANQGSEA. Trimming took off 1 base at V and 4 bases at J, with 13 bases between the two ends. The CDR3 nucleotides read TGCAGCGTTGAAGGACTAACTCGAGGCACCGGGGAGCTGTTTTTT. Translating it yields CSVEGLTRGTGELFF.

This clonotype has a handful of counts. The J gene is TRBJ2-4, the V gene TRBV28; 7 positions match TRBD1. Germline V lookup: CDR1 MDHEN, CDR2 SYDVKM. The length of the CDR3 is 18 residues. Trimming removed 6 bases from V and 0 bases from J; junction bases left unmatched: 14. The CDR3 sequence: CASRPDRAERLAKNIQYF. The DNA for the CDR3 is TGTGCCAGCAGGCCCGACAGGGCCGAGAGGCTAGCCAAAAACATTCAGTACTTC.

V gene TRBV5-1 combines with J gene TRBJ2-1, with D unclear. Germline CDR1 and CDR2: SGHRS and YFSETQ. Trimming stripped 3 bases from V and 9 bases from J, with 13 bases between. The CDR3 runs 13 residues. This chain's CDR3 is CASSSGRTGEQFF. The CDR3 nucleotides are TGCGCCAGCAGCTCGGGCCGAACCGGTGAGCAGTTCTTC.

This clonotype occurred many times. The chain links TRBV12-3 or TRBV12-4 to TRBJ2-7; 11 positions match TRBD1. Trimming cost V 6 bases and J 5 bases; bases outside gene matches: 12. The CDR3 is 16 amino acids. The CDR3 nucleotides read TGTGCCAGCAGCCCGGACAGGGGGCTTCAGGGGGACGAGCAGTACTTC. It encodes CASSPDRGLQGDEQYF.

A few counts support this clonotype. The rearrangement uses TRBV12-3 or TRBV12-4 and TRBJ2-7; no clear D gene. The CDR3 covers 14 residues. Trimming cost V 2 bases and J 0 bases, with 8 bases left between them. The CDR3 DNA is TGTGCCAGCAGTTTAATGGCCAGCTCCTACGAGCAGTACTTC. This translates into CASSLMASSYEQYF.

This clonotype was seen many times. The chain recombines TRBV6-1 with TRBJ1-5; D is possibly TRBD1 (6 bases). The CDR3 is 15 residues long. Trimming removed 2 bases at V and 6 bases at J, with 14 bases between. Germline V lookup: CDR1 MNHNS, CDR2 SASEGT. CDR3 amino acids: CASSELSRGFQPQHF. CDR3 coding DNA: TGTGCCAGCAGTGAATTGTCGAGGGGGTTTCAGCCCCAGCATTTT.

In DNA form, the CDR3 reads TGTGCCAGCAGTTTAACCTACGTCGGAGGGCAGTACTTC. Protein sequence: CASSLTYVGGQYF. This chain uses TRBV28 with TRBJ2-7; tentative D call: TRBD2 (5 bases). Germline assignment: CDR1 MDHEN and CDR2 SYDVKM. Trimming left V 2 bases short and J 9 bases short, with 14 bases between. There are 13 residues in the CDR3.

This clonotype was seen a few times. The chain uses TRBV4-3 and TRBJ2-7, with D hard to call. The CDR3 length is 16 residues. V lost 0 bases and J lost 4, with 16 bases in between. Germline CDR1 reads LGHNA; CDR2 reads YSLEER. The CDR3 protein is CASSQEVPGRAYEQYF. The CDR3 coding sequence is TGCGCCAGCAGCCAAGAGGTGCCAGGAAGGGCTTACGAGCAGTACTTC.

This clonotype was counted ten times or more. The chain uses TRBV4-3 and TRBJ1-6; TRBD1 might be the D (5 bases). CDR3 size: 15 residues. V lost 0 bases and J lost 6, with 9 bases in between. Per germline, CDR1 LGHNA and CDR2 YSLEER. The CDR3 DNA is TGCGCCAGCAGCCAAGACGGGGGGAGTAATTCACCCCTCCACTTT. Its translation: CASSQDGGSNSPLHF.

This clonotype was counted between two and nine times. The rearrangement links TRBV7-9 to TRBJ2-3; D ambiguous. Germline loops: CDR1 SEHNR, CDR2 FQNEAQ (reference sequence). V lost 3 bases, J lost 4 bases, and 11 bases lay in between. The CDR3 consists of 14 residues. The CDR3 DNA sequence: TGTGCCAGCAGCTTTGAGTGGGCCTCAGATACGCAGTATTTT. Translated, it gives CASSFEWASDTQYF. Complete variable domain (other parts from reference TRBV7-9 and TRBJ2-3): DTGVSQNPRHKITKRGQNVTFRCDPISEHNRLYWYRQTLGQGPEFLTYFQNEAQLEKSRLLSDRFSAERPKGSFSTLEIQRTEQGDSAMYLCASSFEWASDTQYFGPGTRLTVL.

This clonotype showed up just a few times. V gene TRBV12-3 or TRBV12-4 combines with J gene TRBJ2-5; no reliable D call. Trimming removed 2 bases from V and 9 bases from J, with 7 bases in between. This CDR3 has 11 residues. The CDR3 loop is CASSLRLAQYF. The CDR3 region has the DNA TGTGCCAGCAGTTTAAGATTGGCCCAGTACTTC.

The J gene is TRBJ2-1, the V gene TRBV24-1, with 9 positions matching TRBD1. Germline V lookup: CDR1 KGHDR, CDR2 SFDVKD. The trim removed 6 bases at V and 5 bases at J, leaving 4 bases unmatched. This CDR3 comprises 14 residues. CDR3 in amino acids: CATSSWTGDNEQFF. The CDR3 region has the DNA TGTGCCACCAGTTCCTGGACAGGGGACAATGAGCAGTTCTTC.

This clonotype was counted at least ten times. Here the CDR3 reads CASSFGVRDRGRDTQYF. The CDR3 DNA reads as TGTGCCAGCAGTTTCGGAGTTAGGGACAGGGGGCGAGATACGCAGTATTTT. This chain joins TRBV12-3 or TRBV12-4 and TRBJ2-3; 12 positions agree with TRBD1. With V trimmed by 3 bases and J by 5 bases, 9 bases remained unmatched. The CDR3 is 17 residues long.